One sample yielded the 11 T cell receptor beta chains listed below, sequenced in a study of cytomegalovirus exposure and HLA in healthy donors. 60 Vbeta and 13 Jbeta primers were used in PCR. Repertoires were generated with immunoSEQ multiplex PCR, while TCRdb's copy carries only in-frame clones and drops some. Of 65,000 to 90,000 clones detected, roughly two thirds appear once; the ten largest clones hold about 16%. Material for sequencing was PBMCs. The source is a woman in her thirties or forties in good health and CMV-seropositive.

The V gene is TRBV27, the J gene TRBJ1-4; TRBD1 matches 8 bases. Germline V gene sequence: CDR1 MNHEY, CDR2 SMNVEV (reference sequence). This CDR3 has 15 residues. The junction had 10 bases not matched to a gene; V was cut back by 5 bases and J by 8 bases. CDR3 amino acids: CASSARTGREEKLFF. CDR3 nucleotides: TGTGCCAGCAGTGCCCGGACAGGGCGAGAGGAAAAACTGTTTTTT.

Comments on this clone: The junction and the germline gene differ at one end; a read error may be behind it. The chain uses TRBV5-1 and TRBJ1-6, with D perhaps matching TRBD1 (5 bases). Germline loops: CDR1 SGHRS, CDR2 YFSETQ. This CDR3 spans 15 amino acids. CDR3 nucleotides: TGCGCCAGCCGCTTGGGGGTTCAGGGAAATTCACCCCTCCACTTT. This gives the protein CASRLGVQGNSPLHF.

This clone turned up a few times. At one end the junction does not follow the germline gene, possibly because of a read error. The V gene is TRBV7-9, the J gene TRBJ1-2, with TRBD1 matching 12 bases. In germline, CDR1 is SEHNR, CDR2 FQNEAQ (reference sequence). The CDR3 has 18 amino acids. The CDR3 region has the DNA TGTGCCAGCAGTTTAGGCCCCGGGACAGGGGGCGCAGACTATGGCTACACCTTC. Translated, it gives CASSLGPGTGGADYGYTF.

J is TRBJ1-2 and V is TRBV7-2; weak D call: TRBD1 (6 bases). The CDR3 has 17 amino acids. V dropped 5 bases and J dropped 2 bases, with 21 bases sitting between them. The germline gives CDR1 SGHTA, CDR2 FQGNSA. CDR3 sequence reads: CASSPSGARVTNYGYTF. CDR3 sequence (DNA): TGTGCCAGCAGCCCGTCAGGGGCGCGGGTAACCAACTATGGCTACACCTTC.

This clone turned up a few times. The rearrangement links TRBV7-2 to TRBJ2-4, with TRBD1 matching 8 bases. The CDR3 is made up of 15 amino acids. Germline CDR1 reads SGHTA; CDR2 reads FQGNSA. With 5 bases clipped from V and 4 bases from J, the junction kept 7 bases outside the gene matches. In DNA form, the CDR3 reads TGTGCCAGCAGCCCCCGAGACAGGGGTAAAAACATTCAGTACTTC. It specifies CASSPRDRGKNIQYF.

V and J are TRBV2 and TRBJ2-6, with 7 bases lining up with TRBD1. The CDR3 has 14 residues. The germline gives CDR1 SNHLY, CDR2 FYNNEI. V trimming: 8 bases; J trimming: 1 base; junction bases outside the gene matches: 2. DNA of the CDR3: TGTGCCAGCCGGGACAGATCTGGGGCCAACGTCCTGACTTTC. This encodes CASRDRSGANVLTF.

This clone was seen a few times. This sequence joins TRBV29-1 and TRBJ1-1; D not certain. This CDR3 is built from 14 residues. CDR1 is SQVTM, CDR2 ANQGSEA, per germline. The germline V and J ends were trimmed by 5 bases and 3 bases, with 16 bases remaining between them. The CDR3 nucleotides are TGCAGCGTTATCCCGGCCCTCGGGGACACTGAAGCTTTCTTT. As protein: CSVIPALGDTEAFF.

The CDR3 nucleotides read TGTGCCAGCAGCAGCTTTACGACAGGGAGGAACACTGAAGCTTTCTTT. Protein: CASSSFTTGRNTEAFF. This chain links TRBV11-2 with TRBJ1-1; 7 bases align to TRBD1. There are 16 residues in the CDR3. V gave up 5 bases and J gave up 1 base; unmatched junction bases: 10. CDR1 is SGHAT, CDR2 FQNNGV, per germline.

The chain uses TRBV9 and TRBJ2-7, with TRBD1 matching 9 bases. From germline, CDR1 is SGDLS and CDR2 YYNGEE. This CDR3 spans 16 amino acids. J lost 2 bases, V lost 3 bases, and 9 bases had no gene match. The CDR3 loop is CASSEGGTGRTYEQYF. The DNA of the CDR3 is TGTGCCAGCAGCGAGGGCGGGACAGGGAGGACCTACGAGCAGTACTTC.

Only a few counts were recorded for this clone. The CDR3 bases are TGTGCCTGGACGTGGCAGTCTAACACTGAAGCTTTCTTT. As protein: CAWTWQSNTEAFF. The chain is built from TRBV30 and TRBJ1-1; D is uncertain. CDR1 is GTSNPN, CDR2 SVGIG, per germline (reference sequence). The CDR3 length is 13 residues. Trimming cost V 4 bases and J 2 bases, with 11 bases left between them.

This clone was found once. The CDR3 DNA reads TGTGCCACCCTTGAGCGGGAGGTCCTCACAGATACGCAGTATTTT. It translates to CATLEREVLTDTQYF. The V and J genes are TRBV15 and TRBJ2-3; the match to TRBD2 covers 9 bases. Trimming removed 8 bases from V and 2 bases from J; junction bases left unmatched: 8. The CDR3 consists of 15 residues. Per the germline V gene, CDR1 is LNHNV and CDR2 is YYDKDF (reference sequence).